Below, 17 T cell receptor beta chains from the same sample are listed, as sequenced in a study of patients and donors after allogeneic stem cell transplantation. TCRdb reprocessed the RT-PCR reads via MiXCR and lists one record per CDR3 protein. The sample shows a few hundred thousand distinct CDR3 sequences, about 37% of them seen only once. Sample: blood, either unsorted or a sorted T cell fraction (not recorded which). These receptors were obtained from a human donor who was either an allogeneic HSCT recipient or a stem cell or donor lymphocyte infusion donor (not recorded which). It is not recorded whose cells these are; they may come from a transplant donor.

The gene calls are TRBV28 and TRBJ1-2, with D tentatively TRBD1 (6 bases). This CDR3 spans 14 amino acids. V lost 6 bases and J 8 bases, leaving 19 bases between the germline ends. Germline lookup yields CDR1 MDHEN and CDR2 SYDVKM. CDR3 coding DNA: TGTGCCAGCAGCCTCTCGCCGGGACAACGGGGCTACACCTTC. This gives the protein CASSLSPGQRGYTF.

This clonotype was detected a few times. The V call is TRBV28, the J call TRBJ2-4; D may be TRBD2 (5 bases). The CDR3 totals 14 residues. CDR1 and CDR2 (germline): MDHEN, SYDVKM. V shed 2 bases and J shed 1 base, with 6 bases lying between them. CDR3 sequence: CASSLGGAKNIQYF. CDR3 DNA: TGTGCCAGCAGTTTAGGAGGTGCCAAAAACATTCAGTACTTC.

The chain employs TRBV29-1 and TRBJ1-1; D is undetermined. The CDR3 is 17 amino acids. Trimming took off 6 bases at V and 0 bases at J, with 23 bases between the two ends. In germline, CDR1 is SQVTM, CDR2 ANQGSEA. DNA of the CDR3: TGCAGCGTACCCAGGACCCCCCTGATGGGGATGAACACTGAAGCTTTCTTT. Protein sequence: CSVPRTPLMGMNTEAFF.

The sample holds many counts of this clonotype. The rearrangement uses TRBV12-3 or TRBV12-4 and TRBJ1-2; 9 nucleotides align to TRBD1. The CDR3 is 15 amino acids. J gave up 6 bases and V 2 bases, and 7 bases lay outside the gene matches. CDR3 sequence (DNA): TGTGCCAGCAGTTTACTAGGGACAGGGTTCCATGGCTACACCTTC. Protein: CASSLLGTGFHGYTF.

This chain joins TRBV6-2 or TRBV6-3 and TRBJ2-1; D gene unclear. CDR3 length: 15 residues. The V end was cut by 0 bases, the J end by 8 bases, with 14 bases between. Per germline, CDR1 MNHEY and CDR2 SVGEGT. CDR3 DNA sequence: TGTGCCAGCAGTTACTCTCTGGGCCGGGCGGATGAGCAGTTCTTC. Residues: CASSYSLGRADEQFF.

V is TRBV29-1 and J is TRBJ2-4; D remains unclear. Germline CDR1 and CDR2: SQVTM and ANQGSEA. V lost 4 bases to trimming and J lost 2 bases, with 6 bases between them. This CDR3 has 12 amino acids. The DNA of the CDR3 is TGCAGCGTTGTAGTCCCCAAAAACATTCAGTACTTC. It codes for CSVVVPKNIQYF.

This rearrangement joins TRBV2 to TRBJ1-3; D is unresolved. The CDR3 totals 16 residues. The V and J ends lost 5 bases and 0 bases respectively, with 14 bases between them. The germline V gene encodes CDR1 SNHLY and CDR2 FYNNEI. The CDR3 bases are TGTGCCAGCAGTAGGCTGTGGCAGCTCTCTGGAAACACCATATATTTT. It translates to CASSRLWQLSGNTIYF. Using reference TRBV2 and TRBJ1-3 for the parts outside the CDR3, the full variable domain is EPEVTQTPSHQVTQMGQEVILRCVPISNHLYFYWYRQILGQKVEFLVSFYNNEISEKSEIFDDQFSVERPDGSNFTLKIRSTKLEDSAMYFCASSRLWQLSGNTIYFGEGSWLTVV.

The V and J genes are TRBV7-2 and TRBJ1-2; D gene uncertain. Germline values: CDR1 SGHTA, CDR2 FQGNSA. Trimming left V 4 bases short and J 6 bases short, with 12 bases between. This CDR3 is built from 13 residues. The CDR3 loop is CASSSDGLDGYTF. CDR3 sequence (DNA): TGTGCCAGCAGCTCCGACGGCCTGGATGGCTACACCTTC. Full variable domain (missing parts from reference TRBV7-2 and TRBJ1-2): GAGVSQSPSNKVTEKGKDVELRCDPISGHTALYWYRQSLGQGLEFLIYFQGNSAPDKSGLPSDRFSAERTGGSVSTLTIQRTQQEDSAVYLCASSSDGLDGYTFGSGTRLTVV.

The CDR3, as DNA: TGTGCCATCAGTGAGTCCCTGGGGATAAACGAAAAACTGTTTTTT. It encodes CAISESLGINEKLFF. This sequence joins TRBV10-3 and TRBJ1-4; the D is unclear. Trimming left V 0 bases short and J 8 bases short, with 13 bases between. CDR1 ENHRY and CDR2 SYGVKD come from the germline V gene. The CDR3 sequence is 15 residues long.

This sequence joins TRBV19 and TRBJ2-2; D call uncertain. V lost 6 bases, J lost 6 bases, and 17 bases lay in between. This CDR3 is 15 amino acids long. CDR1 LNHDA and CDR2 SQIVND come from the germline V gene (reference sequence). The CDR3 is CASSLWFSIAGELFF. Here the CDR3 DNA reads TGTGCCAGTAGCCTTTGGTTTTCGATCGCCGGGGAGCTGTTTTTT.

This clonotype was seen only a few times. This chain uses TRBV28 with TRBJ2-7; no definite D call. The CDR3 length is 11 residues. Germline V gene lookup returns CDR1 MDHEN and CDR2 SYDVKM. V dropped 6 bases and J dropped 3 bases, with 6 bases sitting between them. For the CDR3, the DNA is TGTGCCAGCAGGGCAGACTACGAGCAGTACTTC. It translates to CASRADYEQYF.

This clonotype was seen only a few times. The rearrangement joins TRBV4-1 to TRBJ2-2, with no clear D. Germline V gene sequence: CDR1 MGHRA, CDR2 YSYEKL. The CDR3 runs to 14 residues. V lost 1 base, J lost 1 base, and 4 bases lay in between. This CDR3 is CASSQAGNTGELFF. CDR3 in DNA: TGCGCCAGCAGCCAAGCGGGGAACACCGGGGAGCTGTTTTTT.

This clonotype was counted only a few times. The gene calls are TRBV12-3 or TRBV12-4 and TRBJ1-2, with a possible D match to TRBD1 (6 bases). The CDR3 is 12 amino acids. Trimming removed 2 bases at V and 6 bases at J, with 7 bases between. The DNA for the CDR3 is TGTGCCAGCAGTTTAAGGGGGAATGGCTACACCTTC. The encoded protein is CASSLRGNGYTF.

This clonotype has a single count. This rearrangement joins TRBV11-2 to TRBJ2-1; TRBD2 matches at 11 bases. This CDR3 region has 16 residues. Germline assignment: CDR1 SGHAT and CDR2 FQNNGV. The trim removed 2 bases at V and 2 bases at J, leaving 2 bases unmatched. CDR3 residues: CASSLKLAGAYNEQFF. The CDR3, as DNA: TGTGCCAGCAGCTTAAAACTAGCGGGGGCCTACAATGAGCAGTTCTTC.

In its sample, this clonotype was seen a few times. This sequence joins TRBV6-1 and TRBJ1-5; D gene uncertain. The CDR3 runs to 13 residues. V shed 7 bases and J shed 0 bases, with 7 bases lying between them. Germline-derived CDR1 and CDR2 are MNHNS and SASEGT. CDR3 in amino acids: CASTSSSNQPQHF. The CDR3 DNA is TGTGCCAGCACCAGTAGTAGCAATCAGCCCCAGCATTTT.

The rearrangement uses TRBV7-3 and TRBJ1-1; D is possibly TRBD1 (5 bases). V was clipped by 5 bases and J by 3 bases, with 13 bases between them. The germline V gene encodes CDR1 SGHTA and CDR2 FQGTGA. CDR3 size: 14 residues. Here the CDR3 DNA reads TGTGCCAGCAGCCTGGGGCGGGGGTACACTGAAGCTTTCTTT. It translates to CASSLGRGYTEAFF.

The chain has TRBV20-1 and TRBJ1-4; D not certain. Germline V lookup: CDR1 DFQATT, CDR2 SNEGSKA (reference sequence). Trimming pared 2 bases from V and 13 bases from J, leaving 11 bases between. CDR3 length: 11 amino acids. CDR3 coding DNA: TGCAGTGCTAGAACGGATGTCCTACTGTTTTTT. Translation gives CSARTDVLLFF.